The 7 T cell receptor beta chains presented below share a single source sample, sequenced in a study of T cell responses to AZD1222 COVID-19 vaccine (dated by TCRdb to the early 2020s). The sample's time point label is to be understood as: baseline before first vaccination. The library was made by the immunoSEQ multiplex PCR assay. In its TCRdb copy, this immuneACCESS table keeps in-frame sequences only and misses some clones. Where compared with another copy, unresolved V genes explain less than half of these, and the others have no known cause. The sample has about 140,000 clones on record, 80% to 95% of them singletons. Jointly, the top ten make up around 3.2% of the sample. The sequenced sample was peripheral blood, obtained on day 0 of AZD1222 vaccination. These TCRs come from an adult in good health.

CDR3 in DNA: TGTGCCAGCAGACGGGACCGCAACTATGGCTACACCTTC. Its translation is CASRRDRNYGYTF. The chain links TRBV2 to TRBJ1-2; D possibly corresponds to TRBD1 (5 bases). The germline gives CDR1 SNHLY, CDR2 FYNNEI. V lost 6 bases and J lost 2, with 10 bases in between. This CDR3 is 13 amino acids long.

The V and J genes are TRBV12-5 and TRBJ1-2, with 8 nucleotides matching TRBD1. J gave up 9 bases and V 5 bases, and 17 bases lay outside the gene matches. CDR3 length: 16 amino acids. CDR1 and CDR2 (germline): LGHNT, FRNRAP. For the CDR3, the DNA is TGTGCTAGTGGTGGCGGACAGGGTTATGGTGGGTTTCGCTACACCTTC. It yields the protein CASGGGQGYGGFRYTF.

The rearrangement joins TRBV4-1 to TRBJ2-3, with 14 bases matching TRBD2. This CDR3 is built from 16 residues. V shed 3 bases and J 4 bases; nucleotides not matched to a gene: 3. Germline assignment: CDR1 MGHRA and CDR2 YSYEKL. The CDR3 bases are TGCGCCAGCAGCCATGGGACTAGCGGGAGTCCAGATACGCAGTATTTT. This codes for CASSHGTSGSPDTQYF.

The CDR3 loop reads CASSQDLQGGYEQFF. The DNA for the CDR3 is TGCGCCAGCAGCCAAGATCTCCAGGGGGGGTATGAGCAGTTCTTC. V gene TRBV4-1 combines with J gene TRBJ2-1, with D possibly called TRBD1 or TRBD2 (7 bases each). Germline V gives CDR1 MGHRA, CDR2 YSYEKL. The length of the CDR3 is 15 residues. Trimming shortened V by 0 bases and J by 8 bases, and 14 bases separated the two germline ends.

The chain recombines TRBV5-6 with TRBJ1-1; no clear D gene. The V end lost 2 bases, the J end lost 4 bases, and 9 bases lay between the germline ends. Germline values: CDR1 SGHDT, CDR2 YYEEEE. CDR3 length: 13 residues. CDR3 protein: CASSFSWGTEAFF. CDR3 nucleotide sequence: TGTGCCAGCAGCTTTTCTTGGGGCACTGAAGCTTTCTTT.

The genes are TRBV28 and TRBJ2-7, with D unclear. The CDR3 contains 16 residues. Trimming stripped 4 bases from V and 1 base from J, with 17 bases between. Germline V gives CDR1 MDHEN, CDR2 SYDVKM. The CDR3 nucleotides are TGTGCCAGCAGTTCTTCAGGATTACCTACATCCTACGAGCAGTACTTC. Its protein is CASSSSGLPTSYEQYF.

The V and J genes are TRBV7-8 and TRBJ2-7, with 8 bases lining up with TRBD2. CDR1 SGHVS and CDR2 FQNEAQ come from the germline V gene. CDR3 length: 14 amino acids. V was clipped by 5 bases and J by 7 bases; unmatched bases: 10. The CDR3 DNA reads TGTGCCAGCAGCATCGGGAGGGCCGGAAGGGAGCAGTACTTC. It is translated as CASSIGRAGREQYF.